These 6 T cell receptor beta chains came from one sample sequenced in a study of blood T cell repertoires in COVID-19. Repertoires were generated with immunoSEQ multiplex PCR, while TCRdb's copy carries only in-frame clones and drops some. This repertoire shows 40,000 to 55,000 clones, more than 70% found once; its top ten account for about 8.8%. The specimen sequenced was peripheral blood. The source is a man aged 45-60 years with active COVID-19.

The chain couples TRBV7-9 to TRBJ2-1, with D perhaps matching TRBD2 (6 bases). V lost 4 bases and J lost 10, with 14 bases in between. Germline loops: CDR1 SEHNR, CDR2 FQNEAQ (reference sequence). The CDR3 totals 13 residues. CDR3 bases: TGTGCCAGCAGCTCCCGACTAGATCACGAGCAGTTCTTC. Its protein product is CASSSRLDHEQFF.

J is TRBJ1-4 and V is TRBV2; TRBD1 matches 7 bases. The CDR3 is made up of 15 amino acids. Germline V gene data show CDR1 as SNHLY and CDR2 as FYNNEI. V was pared by 3 bases and J by 3 bases, with 4 bases of the junction left unmatched. DNA of the CDR3: TGTGCCAGCAGTGACAGGGGGATCTCTAATGAAAAACTGTTTTTT. The encoded protein is CASSDRGISNEKLFF.

The chain carries TRBV6-5 and TRBJ1-2, with 7 nucleotides matching TRBD1. This CDR3 spans 12 amino acids. Per germline, CDR1 MNHEY and CDR2 SVGAGI. The V and J ends lost 7 bases and 6 bases, in that order; junction bases with no gene match: 5. CDR3 region: CASTQTGNGYTF. CDR3 sequence (DNA): TGTGCCAGCACCCAGACAGGGAATGGCTACACCTTC.

This chain uses TRBV9 with TRBJ1-1; possible D gene TRBD1, 5 bases. From germline, CDR1 is SGDLS and CDR2 YYNGEE. This CDR3 region has 17 residues. V dropped 0 bases and J dropped 3 bases, with 18 bases sitting between them. Written as DNA, the CDR3 is TGTGCCAGCAGCGTAGCTACTGTCGGGGGAGGTGACACTGAAGCTTTCTTT. It yields the protein CASSVATVGGGDTEAFF. Full variable domain (remainder filled in from reference TRBV9 and TRBJ1-1): DSGVTQTPKHLITATGQRVTLRCSPRSGDLSVYWYQQSLDQGLQFLIQYYNGEERAKGNILERFSAQQFPDLHSELNLSSLELGDSALYFCASSVATVGGGDTEAFFGQGTRLTVV.

J is TRBJ2-6 and V is TRBV11-2; D gene unclear. CDR3 length equals 14 residues. V was clipped by 1 base and J by 9 bases, with 10 bases between them. CDR1 SGHAT and CDR2 FQNNGV come from the germline V gene. Here the CDR3 reads CASSLADPGNVLTF. The CDR3 nucleotides are TGTGCCAGCAGCTTAGCGGATCCGGGCAACGTCCTGACTTTC.

This clone was seen once. This chain links TRBV6-5 with TRBJ2-7; 9 bases align to TRBD2. V lost 6 bases, J lost 5 bases, and 8 bases stayed unmatched. Germline CDR1 and CDR2: MNHEY and SVGAGI. CDR3 length: 14 amino acids. The CDR3: CASRRAGGLHEQYF. CDR3 DNA sequence: TGTGCCAGCAGAAGGGCGGGAGGGCTCCACGAGCAGTACTTC.